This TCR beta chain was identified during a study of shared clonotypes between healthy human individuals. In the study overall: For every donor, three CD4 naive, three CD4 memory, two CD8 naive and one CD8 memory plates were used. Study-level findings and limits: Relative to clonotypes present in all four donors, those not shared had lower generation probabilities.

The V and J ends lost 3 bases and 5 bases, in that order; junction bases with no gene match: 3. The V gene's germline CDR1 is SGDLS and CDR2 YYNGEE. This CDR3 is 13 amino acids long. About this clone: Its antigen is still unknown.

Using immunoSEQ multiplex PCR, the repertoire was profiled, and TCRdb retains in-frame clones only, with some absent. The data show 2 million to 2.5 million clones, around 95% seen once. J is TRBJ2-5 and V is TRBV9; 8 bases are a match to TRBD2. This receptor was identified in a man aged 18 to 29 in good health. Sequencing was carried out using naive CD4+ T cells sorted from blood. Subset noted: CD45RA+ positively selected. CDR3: CASSESGSETQYF. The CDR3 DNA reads TGTGCCAGCAGCGAGAGCGGGAGTGAGACCCAGTACTTC. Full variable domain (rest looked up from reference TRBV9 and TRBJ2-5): DSGVTQTPKHLITATGQRVTLRCSPRSGDLSVYWYQQSLDQGLQFLIQYYNGEERAKGNILERFSAQQFPDLHSELNLSSLELGDSALYFCASSESGSETQYFGPGTRLLVL.